This T cell receptor (beta chain) was captured in a study of cytomegalovirus exposure and HLA in healthy donors. General observations from the study: Reported performance of the classifier showed diagnosis of cytomegalovirus status with high specificity and sensitivity. There were 150 or so TCR beta chains listed as cytomegalovirus-associated. It was found in a later analysis that first-cohort TCR clusters tended to co-occur in the 95 to 150 validation repertoires.

With respect to this clone: The antigen is undetermined.

V shed 4 bases, J shed 1 base, and the junction held 7 bases outside the gene matches. Germline lookup yields CDR1 SEHNR and CDR2 FQNEAQ (reference sequence). CDR3 length equals 16 residues. Libraries were prepared by immunoSEQ multiplex PCR; TCRdb keeps only in-frame clonotypes and omits some of them. The sample holds fewer than 250,000 clones, around 86% seen once. The donors formed part of the approximately 120-subject validation cohort, distinct from the approximately 670-subject first cohort. The sequencing input was PBMCs. The TCR was taken from a woman between 18 and 30 years old in good health and CMV-seropositive. This rearrangement joins TRBV7-9 to TRBJ1-1, with TRBD1 matching over 9 bases. As DNA, the CDR3 is TGTGCCAGCAGCTCCCCGGACAGGGGTTGGAACACTGAAGCTTTCTTT. Amino acids: CASSSPDRGWNTEAFF. Full variable domain (outside the CDR3, taken from reference TRBV7-9 and TRBJ1-1): DTGVSQNPRHKITKRGQNVTFRCDPISEHNRLYWYRQTLGQGPEFLTYFQNEAQLEKSRLLSDRFSAERPKGSFSTLEIQRTEQGDSAMYLCASSSPDRGWNTEAFFGQGTRLTVV.